This entry concerns a single T cell receptor beta chain. Sequencing was performed with immunoSEQ multiplex PCR; in TCRdb, only in-frame clones are kept and a portion is missing. This sample carries about 190,000 clones, over 80% of them seen once, and the ten largest clones take under 7.5%. The data were taken from a study of blood T cell repertoires in COVID-19. The CDR3 is 15 residues long. V dropped 0 bases and J dropped 8 bases, with 17 bases sitting between them. Germline V gene lookup returns CDR1 SGHKS and CDR2 YYEKEE (reference sequence). This chain connects TRBV5-5 to TRBJ1-2; D not certain. The source is a woman in her thirties or forties with acute or convalescent COVID-19. The sequencing input was peripheral blood. The CDR3 here is CASSLEGAVLSGYTF. In nucleotides, the CDR3 is TGTGCCAGCAGCTTGGAGGGAGCGGTGTTGAGCGGCTACACCTTC.